This T cell receptor (beta chain) was sequenced in a study of neurological immune-mediated disorders. Using its own MiXCR run on the 5' RACE reads, TCRdb lists one record per CDR3 protein. The sample carries more than 55,000 distinct CDR3 sequences, about 10% recorded once. This clonotype was counted many times. The CDR3 extends over 19 amino acids. Looked up from germline, CDR1 is KGHSH and CDR2 is LQKENI. The junction had 8 bases not matched to a gene; V was cut back by 5 bases and J by 0 bases. Time point indicated: longitudinal time-point 2. Unsorted libraries were generated from 2 million PBMCs held at -80 degrees C.

The TCR sequence derives from a man aged 25-40 years in good health. Sequenced material: PBMCs. The chain joins TRBV18 to TRBJ2-1; 15 nucleotides align to TRBD2. The CDR3 reads CASSDWTSGRESSYNEQFF. CDR3 nucleotides: TGTGCCAGCTCAGATTGGACTAGCGGGAGGGAAAGCTCCTACAATGAGCAGTTCTTC. Looking up the rest from reference TRBV18 and TRBJ2-1 gives the full variable domain: NAGVMQNPRHLVRRRGQEARLRCSPMKGHSHVYWYRQLPEEGLKFMVYLQKENIIDESGMPKERFSAEFPKEGPSILRIQQVVRGDSAAYFCASSDWTSGRESSYNEQFFGPGTRLTVL.